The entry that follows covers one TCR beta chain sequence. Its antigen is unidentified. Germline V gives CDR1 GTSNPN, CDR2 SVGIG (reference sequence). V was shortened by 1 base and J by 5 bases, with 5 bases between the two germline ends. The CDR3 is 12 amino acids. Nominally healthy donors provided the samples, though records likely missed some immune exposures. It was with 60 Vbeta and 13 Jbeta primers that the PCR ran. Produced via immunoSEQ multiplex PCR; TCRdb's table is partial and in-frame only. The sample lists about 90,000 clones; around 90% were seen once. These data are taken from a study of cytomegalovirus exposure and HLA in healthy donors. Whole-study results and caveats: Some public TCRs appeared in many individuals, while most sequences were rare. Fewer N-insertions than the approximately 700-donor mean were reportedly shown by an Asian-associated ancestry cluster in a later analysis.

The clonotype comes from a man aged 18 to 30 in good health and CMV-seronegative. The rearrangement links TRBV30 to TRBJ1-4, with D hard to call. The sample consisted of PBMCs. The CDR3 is CAWSGENEKLFF. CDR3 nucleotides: TGTGCCTGGAGTGGAGAGAATGAAAAACTGTTTTTT.